What follows is one TCR beta chain and its context. Which antigen it targets is not known. No qualities accompany the bases; no much larger clone lies one base away. The time point label of this sample denotes: baseline before first vaccination. Samples from vaccinated people were obtained from the UK trials COV001 and COV002, which included a single-blind randomized controlled phase 2/3 trial of AZD1222 (ChAdOx1 nCoV-19) in healthy adults. Trial participant PBMC samples were collected at day 0 and day 28 after the second dose for TCRbeta chain sequencing. The sample belongs to a study of T cell responses to AZD1222 COVID-19 vaccine (dated by TCRdb to the early 2020s). As for the study more broadly: AZD1222 recipients given second doses at about 4 weeks or at about 12 weeks were pooled, since spike-specific TCR depth and breadth were not found to differ between the two schedules. TCR sequencing covered fewer than 250 trial participants: 207 given two doses of AZD1222 and around 25 given two doses of MenACWY control vaccine. Trial participants were enrolled by age into 18-55, 56-69 and 70-plus year subgroups, with 148, 28 and 57 TCR-sequenced participants respectively.

The CDR3 regions of human TCRbeta chains were analyzed by immunosequencing. From the authors' description of their analysis: Repertoire TCRs were matched against a reference library of SARS-CoV-2-specific TCRs generated with the MIRA antigen-specificity platform. Breadth was defined as the fraction of unique TCRs that were SARS-CoV-2-associated, and depth was defined as the fraction of total T cells that were SARS-CoV-2-associated. Each spike-specific TCR was assigned to its reactive spike region and to a CD4 or CD8 class using the MIRA data. Log10-transformed breadth and depth values were compared by one-way ANOVA with Sidak's multiple comparisons tests. TCRdb's version of the immuneACCESS table is confined to in-frame rearrangements and falls short of the full clone set. An unresolved V gene accounts for under half of the shortfall where checked; the remainder is of unknown origin. D and trimming come from the DNA, and the V and J calls and clone size come from that table. The sample table holds 80,000 to 100,000 clones, of which approximately 90% were seen once. About an eighth of the sample lies in the top ten.

Reading from cysteine to phenylalanine, the CDR3 counts 15 amino acids. The kept DNA is CDR3 alone, 45 bases in frame from the first base. Trimming takes 0 bases from V and 6 bases from J, and the germline ends sit 15 bases apart. Per the germline V gene, SGHDT is the CDR1 and YYEEEE is the CDR2. Broad study findings and their caveats: In the small 56-69-year group, the increase in depth fell short of significance, most likely because of low power. Only five or six AZD1222 recipients were SARS-CoV-2 seropositive at baseline, limiting conclusions about previously exposed vaccinees. No day 14 peak-response samples were available, so repertoires were characterized only after the peak T cell response. Participants were mostly white British and included more females than males, and it was suggested by the authors that clonal diversity may have been underestimated. After two AZD1222 doses, both the breadth and the depth of spike-specific TCRs were significantly higher than at day 0 and than in MenACWY recipients. CD4 TCRs associated with the vaccine covered the entire spike protein, and the dominant responses were in regions 160-218 and 743-854. Epitopes outside the regions mutated in the B.1.351 and B.1.1.7 variants were reportedly recognized by nearly half of the unique spike-specific TCRs.

The V gene is TRBV5-6 and the J gene is TRBJ2-5, and possibly TRBD1, on 6 matching bases. Sequencing used peripheral blood, obtained on day 0 of AZD1222 vaccination. The clonotype originates from an adult in good health. The CDR3 region reads CASSLGGRGEKTQYF. The DNA reads TGTGCCAGCAGCTTGGGGGGCAGGGGCGAGAAGACCCAGTACTTC.